Following are 24 T cell receptor beta chains from one sample sequenced in a study of T-cell memory formation after mild COVID-19. TCRdb analysed the 5' RACE reads with MiXCR anew, one entry per CDR3 protein. The data contain roughly 600,000 distinct CDR3 sequences, roughly 17% of them singletons. The material sequenced was PBMCs or a T cell subset sorted from them (not recorded which). The receptors shown here come from an adult woman who had mild COVID-19 (a few samples of this study predate the infection). Cell type and time point are not known.

This clonotype was counted between two and nine times. The rearrangement joins TRBV2 to TRBJ2-1, with D perhaps TRBD1 (6 bases). V was shortened by 6 bases and J by 10 bases, with 13 bases between the two germline ends. Germline lookup yields CDR1 SNHLY and CDR2 FYNNEI. This CDR3 is built from 12 residues. This chain's CDR3 is CASREQGWEQFF. For the CDR3, the DNA is TGTGCCAGCAGAGAACAGGGTTGGGAGCAGTTCTTC.

This clonotype occurred many times. The gene calls are TRBV5-1 and TRBJ2-5; tentatively, D is TRBD1 or TRBD2 (7 bases each). The germline CDR1 and CDR2 sequences are SGHRS and YFSETQ. The CDR3 extends over 16 amino acids. V lost 7 bases to trimming and J lost 6 bases, with 25 bases between them. The chain's CDR3 is CASRLPPNQGGKTQYF. CDR3 nucleotides: TGCGCCAGCCGCCTCCCTCCGAACCAGGGGGGGAAGACCCAGTACTTC.

This clonotype was observed a handful of times. This chain joins TRBV19 and TRBJ2-7; 11 bases align to TRBD2. The CDR3 consists of 14 residues. Germline V gene sequence: CDR1 LNHDA, CDR2 SQIVND (reference sequence). Trimming cost V 6 bases and J 6 bases; bases outside gene matches: 7. The CDR3 spells CASRITSGSSEQYF. CDR3 DNA: TGTGCCAGTAGGATAACTAGCGGGAGTTCCGAGCAGTACTTC.

The rearrangement links TRBV5-6 to TRBJ2-1; the match to TRBD2 covers 7 bases. Germline V CDR1 and CDR2: SGHDT, YYEEEE. The CDR3 length is 15 residues. Trimming took 4 bases from V and 8 from J; bases not matched to a gene: 12. CDR3 sequence: CASSPLAGEWDEQFF. CDR3 DNA: TGTGCCAGCAGCCCCCTCGCGGGGGAGTGGGATGAGCAGTTCTTC.

The chain couples TRBV9 to TRBJ2-3; either TRBD1 or TRBD2 may supply D (5 bases each). The CDR3 spans 15 residues. The germline V gene encodes CDR1 SGDLS and CDR2 YYNGEE. Trimming took off 6 bases at V and 0 bases at J, with 14 bases between the two ends. As DNA, the CDR3 is TGTGCCAGCACCCCCGGGACCCCTAGCACAGATACGCAGTATTTT. This translates into CASTPGTPSTDTQYF.

V and J are TRBV11-3 and TRBJ2-3; a weak D match, TRBD2 (6 bases). The CDR3 totals 14 residues. Germline V gene lookup returns CDR1 SGHNT and CDR2 YENEEA. Trimming removed 5 bases at V and 5 bases at J, with 14 bases between. The CDR3 spells CASSLRTTRDTQYF. The CDR3 DNA is TGTGCCAGCAGCCTACGGACTACCCGAGATACGCAGTATTTT.

This clonotype has just a few counts. The chain links TRBV29-1 to TRBJ2-3; 7 bases agree with TRBD2. Germline CDR1 SQVTM, CDR2 ANQGSEA. After removal of 7 bases from V and 5 bases from J, the junction contained 18 bases not matched to a gene. The CDR3 is 16 amino acids. The CDR3 region has the DNA TGCAGCGGATGTCGTGGGCTAGCGGCTGAAGGAGATACGCAGTATTTT. Its protein product is CSGCRGLAAEGDTQYF.

As concerns this clonotype: At one end the junction does not follow the germline gene, possibly because of a read error. The chain joins TRBV7-7 to TRBJ2-1; 9 nucleotides align to TRBD2. The germline gives CDR1 SSHAT, CDR2 FNYEAQ (reference sequence). This CDR3 is built from 14 residues. As DNA, the CDR3 is TGTGCTAGCAGCTCGGGACTAGCAATAAATGAGCAGTTCTTC. It is translated as CASSSGLAINEQFF.

This clonotype was recorded at least ten times. The chain combines TRBV4-1 with TRBJ2-2, with 14 bases fitting TRBD2. This CDR3 is 19 amino acids long. Germline-derived CDR1 and CDR2 are MGHRA and YSYEKL. V lost 3 bases to trimming and J lost 5 bases; unmatched junction nucleotides: 11. CDR3 in amino acids: CASSQTRLAGGPGTGELFF. The CDR3 region has the DNA TGCGCCAGCAGCCAGACCCGACTAGCGGGGGGGCCGGGGACCGGGGAGCTGTTTTTT.

The rearrangement uses TRBV5-1 and TRBJ2-1; D call uncertain. Germline CDR1 is SGHRS and CDR2 is YFSETQ. CDR3 length: 15 residues. The V gene lost 0 bases and the J gene lost 5 bases, with 12 bases spanning the gap. CDR3 in DNA: TGCGCCAGCAGCTTGGGTGTTGAAGACGACAATGAGCAGTTCTTC. Translating gives CASSLGVEDDNEQFF.

The V and J genes are TRBV29-1 and TRBJ1-2; D perhaps matches TRBD1 (5 bases). The V end lost 7 bases, the J end lost 13 bases, and 19 bases lay between the germline ends. Germline V lookup: CDR1 SQVTM, CDR2 ANQGSEA. The CDR3 is 11 residues long. DNA for the CDR3: TGCAGCGCCGTGGACGGTACAGGATGCACCTTC. This translates into CSAVDGTGCTF.

This clonotype turned up a few times. The chain carries TRBV20-1 and TRBJ2-3; TRBD2 matches at 9 bases. Germline values: CDR1 DFQATT, CDR2 SNEGSKA (reference sequence). The CDR3 is 17 amino acids. Losses at the gene ends were 2 bases for V and 5 bases for J; bases not matched to a gene: 14. This CDR3 reads CSARPLWRDSGGDTQYF. The CDR3, as DNA: TGCAGTGCTAGACCCCTTTGGCGTGATAGCGGGGGAGATACGCAGTATTTT.

The chain employs TRBV18 and TRBJ2-5, with D perhaps TRBD1 or TRBD2 (5 bases each). The CDR3 covers 17 residues. CDR1 KGHSH and CDR2 LQKENI come from the germline V gene. With 2 bases removed from V and 0 bases from J, the gap between germline ends came to 16 bases. Here the CDR3 DNA reads TGTGCCAGCTCACCATCTGGGCGAGAGGGGTACCAAGAGACCCAGTACTTC. Amino acid sequence: CASSPSGREGYQETQYF.

This clonotype occurred a few times. The chain couples TRBV5-5 to TRBJ1-1; D call uncertain. V lost 1 base and J 2 bases, leaving 12 bases between the germline ends. This CDR3 is 15 amino acids long. Germline V lookup: CDR1 SGHKS, CDR2 YYEKEE (reference sequence). DNA of the CDR3: TGTGCCAGCAGCTTGTTAGTCCTTGAAAACACTGAAGCTTTCTTT. It codes for CASSLLVLENTEAFF.

The V and J genes are TRBV7-9 and TRBJ2-1, with D perhaps matching TRBD2 (6 bases). V lost 0 bases to trimming and J lost 4 bases, with 13 bases between them. This CDR3 contains 16 residues. CDR1 and CDR2 (germline): SEHNR, FQNEAQ (reference sequence). The CDR3 region is CASSLATMEGYNEQFF. The CDR3 DNA is TGTGCCAGCAGCTTAGCGACAATGGAGGGATACAATGAGCAGTTCTTC.

The genes are TRBV20-1 and TRBJ2-7, with 8 bases identical to TRBD2. Trimming cost V 5 bases and J 6 bases; bases outside gene matches: 15. Germline CDR1 and CDR2: DFQATT and SNEGSKA (reference sequence). CDR3 length equals 15 residues. CDR3 amino acids: CSAYQTGLVVAEQYF. CDR3 sequence (DNA): TGCAGTGCTTATCAAACGGGACTAGTGGTTGCCGAGCAGTACTTC.

This clonotype came up many times. V gene TRBV24-1 combines with J gene TRBJ2-2, with D unclear. The ends were cut back, 1 base at V and 4 bases at J, with 0 bases in the middle. Germline CDR1 is KGHDR and CDR2 is SFDVKD. The CDR3 is 12 amino acids. The CDR3 DNA sequence: TGTGCCACCAGTGATTTCACCGGGGAGCTGTTTTTT. This encodes CATSDFTGELFF.

The chain carries TRBV27 and TRBJ2-7, with D perhaps matching TRBD2 (5 bases). V dropped 0 bases and J dropped 6 bases, with 12 bases sitting between them. The germline gives CDR1 MNHEY, CDR2 SMNVEV (reference sequence). This CDR3 has 14 amino acids. In DNA form, the CDR3 reads TGTGCCAGCAGTTTATCTCTGGGAGTCAGCGAGCAGTACTTC. Its protein product is CASSLSLGVSEQYF.

The J gene is TRBJ2-3, the V gene TRBV9; D call uncertain. V shed 4 bases and J shed 2 bases, with 5 bases lying between them. The CDR3 length is 12 residues. Germline V gene data show CDR1 as SGDLS and CDR2 as YYNGEE. The DNA for the CDR3 is TGTGCCAGCAGCAAACACACAGATACGCAGTATTTT. Amino acid sequence: CASSKHTDTQYF.

In this sample, this clonotype turned up many times. V is TRBV5-1 and J is TRBJ2-7; the D is unclear. V was clipped by 3 bases and J by 2 bases, with 15 bases between them. CDR3 length: 15 amino acids. Germline V lookup: CDR1 SGHRS, CDR2 YFSETQ. In nucleotides, the CDR3 is TGCGCCAGCAGCTACCGGGCCGGTGAAGCCTACGAGCAGTACTTC. It is translated as CASSYRAGEAYEQYF. The whole variable domain, remainder taken from reference TRBV5-1 and TRBJ2-7, is KAGVTQTPRYLIKTRGQQVTLSCSPISGHRSVSWYQQTPGQGLQFLFEYFSETQRNKGNFPGRFSGRQFSNSRSEMNVSTLELGDSALYLCASSYRAGEAYEQYFGPGTRLTVT.

There are many counts of this clonotype. J is TRBJ2-7 and V is TRBV4-3; D may be TRBD2 (5 bases). Deletions cut 0 bases from V and 6 bases from J, with 15 bases between. Germline V gene data show CDR1 as LGHNA and CDR2 as YSLEER. The CDR3 covers 15 residues. CDR3 amino acids: CASSQEFMRGSEQYF. The CDR3 bases are TGCGCCAGCAGCCAAGAATTTATGAGAGGGAGCGAGCAGTACTTC.

The V and J genes are TRBV4-1 and TRBJ1-1, with D perhaps matching TRBD1 (6 bases). Deletions cut 3 bases from V and 4 bases from J, with 24 bases between. The length of the CDR3 is 18 residues. Per the germline V gene, CDR1 is MGHRA and CDR2 is YSYEKL. The CDR3: CASSHKGWQGLKSTEAFF. The CDR3 coding sequence is TGCGCCAGCAGCCATAAAGGATGGCAGGGGCTAAAGTCCACTGAAGCTTTCTTT.

The rearrangement uses TRBV9 and TRBJ1-1; maybe TRBD1 (6 bases). V lost 0 bases and J lost 5, with 11 bases in between. CDR1 SGDLS and CDR2 YYNGEE come from the germline V gene. CDR3 length: 14 residues. CDR3 DNA: TGTGCCAGCAGCGTAGGGGGGCAGAGAACTGAAGCTTTCTTT. Protein sequence: CASSVGGQRTEAFF.

There are a few counts of this clonotype. The V gene is TRBV10-2, the J gene TRBJ2-5, with 10 bases matching TRBD1. V lost 5 bases, J lost 5 bases, and 11 bases stayed unmatched. This CDR3 contains 16 residues. Germline V lookup: CDR1 WSHSY, CDR2 SAAADI. For the CDR3, the DNA is TGCGCCAGCAGTTCCTCCGGACAGGGGGTAGGGGAGACCCAGTACTTC. Its protein product is CASSSSGQGVGETQYF.